This TCR beta chain was recovered during a study of regulatory T cells in long-lasting Graves disease. Time point specified: newly diagnosed GD, antithyroid drugs for less than 3 months. Isolated PBMC RNA provided the starting material for the TCR library. CDR3 regions were amplified by Arm-PCR using iRepertoire HTBI primers to build TCR beta libraries. TCRdb passed the multiplex PCR reads through MiXCR, listing each CDR3 protein once. The sample shows hundreds of thousands of distinct CDR3 sequences, 15% to 20% of them seen only once. The CDR3 has 15 residues. The trim removed 5 bases at V and 0 bases at J, leaving 6 bases unmatched. The same specimen was also included in a second study, on T cells in Graves' hyperthyroidism and ophthalmopathy.

The TCR comes from a woman between 40 and 65 years old with Graves disease. Specimen: peripheral blood mononuclear cells (PBMCs), collected at new diagnosis, from a patient treated with antithyroid drugs. The chain recombines TRBV12-3 or TRBV12-4 with TRBJ1-2; 7 nucleotides match TRBD1. CDR3 DNA sequence: TGTGCCAGCAGTCCCAGGGGGTTCCCTAACTATGGCTACACCTTC. Protein sequence: CASSPRGFPNYGYTF.